This TCR beta chain appears in the sequencing data of a study of OX40 agonist ivuxolimab in advanced cancers. The overall study: The study reported partial responses in three patients: one hepatocellular carcinoma, two cutaneous melanoma.

The V end lost 2 bases, the J end lost 2 bases, and 11 bases lay between the germline ends. The CDR3 covers 15 residues. Looked up from germline, CDR1 is MRHNA and CDR2 is SNTAGT. Only in-frame clones appear in the TCRdb table, and some are missing; sequencing was by immunoSEQ multiplex PCR. The sample consists of 30,000 to 40,000 clones, approximately 80% of them appearing once. The source is an adult with an advanced solid tumor such as melanoma, head and neck, liver or kidney cancer. This specimen consisted of CD4+ or CD8+ T cells sorted from blood, obtained in a trial of the OX40 agonist ivuxolimab. The chain couples TRBV6-4 to TRBJ2-3; no clear D gene. The CDR3 loop is CASSDGQEDTDTQYF. The CDR3 region has the DNA TGTGCCAGCAGTGACGGGCAGGAAGACACAGATACGCAGTATTTT.